This TCR beta chain was sequenced in a study of shared clonotypes between healthy human individuals. Study details: Per donor, three plates held CD4 naive cells, three held CD4 memory, two held CD8 naive and one held CD8 memory. General study points: The sole specimen, blood, was sampled, and tissue repertoires likely differ.

Turning to this clone: Its target is unknown. Within the sample, other DNA sequences also encode this same CDR3.

Once extracted for a subset, genomic DNA was divided evenly among several immunoSEQ plates. Sequenced by immunoSEQ multiplex PCR; TCRdb stores in-frame clones only, minus some. The table has approximately 120,000 clones, about 71% seen once. Donors had no recently reported acute infections or vaccinations and were HIV-negative. The sequence was obtained from a woman aged 25 to 45 in good health. Material for sequencing was memory CD8+ T cells sorted from blood. As for subset: CD45RO+ cells pooled with CCR7-negative TemRA cells.

CDR3 region: CASSLDTSSYNEQFF. CDR3 bases: TGCGCCAGCAGCTTAGATACCAGCTCCTACAATGAGCAGTTCTTC. This sequence joins TRBV5-1 and TRBJ2-1; D is unclear. Germline-derived CDR1 and CDR2 are SGHRS and YFSETQ. The CDR3 sequence is 15 residues long. Between the trimmed V and J ends, which lost 2 bases and 0 bases, there was a span of 9 bases.